This T cell receptor (beta chain) emerged from a study of siplizumab effects on memory and regulatory T cells. Broader study findings: Memory T cells appeared less diverse than naive cells, which seemed to contribute substantially to alloresponse. Fewer alloreactive sequences mapped to unstimulated CD4+ memory cells under siplizumab.

TCRdb's table, derived via immunoSEQ multiplex PCR, lists solely in-frame clones and lacks some. The table lists about 91,000 clones, 93% of them singletons. The ends were cut back, 4 bases at V and 6 bases at J, with 15 bases in the middle. CDR3 length: 14 amino acids. Germline V gene lookup returns CDR1 MNHEY and CDR2 SMNVEV (reference sequence). In the case of this clone: Its antigen is undetermined.

Material: CD8+ T cells sorted from blood. This TCR came from a human donor in good health. The chain recombines TRBV27 with TRBJ1-2; D possibly corresponds to TRBD1 (5 bases). CDR3 amino acids: CASSYIGTDDGYTF. The CDR3 nucleotides read TGTGCCAGCAGTTATATCGGGACCGATGATGGCTACACCTTC.